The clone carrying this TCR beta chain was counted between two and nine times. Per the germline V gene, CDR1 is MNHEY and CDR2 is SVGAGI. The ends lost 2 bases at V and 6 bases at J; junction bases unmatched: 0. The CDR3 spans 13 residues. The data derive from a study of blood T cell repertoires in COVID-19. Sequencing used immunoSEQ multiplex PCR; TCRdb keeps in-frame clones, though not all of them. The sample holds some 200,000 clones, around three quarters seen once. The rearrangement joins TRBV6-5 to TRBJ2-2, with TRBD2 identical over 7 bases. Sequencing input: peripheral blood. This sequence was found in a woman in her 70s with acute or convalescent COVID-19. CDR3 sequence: CASSYAGAGELFF. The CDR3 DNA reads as TGTGCCAGCAGTTACGCGGGGGCCGGGGAGCTGTTTTTT.